This T cell receptor beta chain was recorded in a study of control samples from healthy donors and cancer patients. TCRdb keeps only in-frame clones here, not all; method: immunoSEQ multiplex PCR. The table has about 170,000 clones, around 92% seen once. The germline V gene has CDR1 KGHSH and CDR2 LQKENI. The CDR3 has 15 residues. Trimming took 3 bases from V and 0 from J; bases not matched to a gene: 5. Sequences were obtained from blood. The chain employs TRBV18 and TRBJ2-7; 7 bases match TRBD2. This TCR was recovered from a middle-aged woman in good health. As DNA, the CDR3 is TGTGCCAGCTCACCCCCGGGGGGAATCTCCTACGAGCAGTACTTC. Residues: CASSPPGGISYEQYF.